The text below deals with one T cell receptor (beta chain). Its cognate antigen is unknown. These data come from a study of shared clonotypes between healthy human individuals. Study-wide findings and caveats: Naive CD4 clonotypes overlapped across a handful of donors at approximately 5.5%.

Authors' data handling: Junction-only immunoSEQ data arrived without quality scores, meaning filtering differed. The data were produced by immunoSEQ multiplex PCR, yet TCRdb's version contains in-frame clones alone and is incomplete. V, J and clone size were drawn from that table, and D and trimming were deduced from the DNA. The table lists millions of clones, 85% to 95% of them singletons. The germline gives CDR1 DFQATT, CDR2 SNEGSKA (reference sequence). V dropped 6 bases and J dropped 7 bases, with 9 bases sitting between them. This CDR3 spans 11 amino acids. The sample consisted of naive CD4+ T cells sorted from blood. Subset in this sample: CD45RA+ positively selected. The chain carries TRBV20-1 and TRBJ1-4; TRBD1 might be the D (5 bases). The origin of this receptor is a young man in good health. The CDR3 reads CSAGGPEKLFF. The CDR3 coding sequence is TGCAGTGCCGGGGGTCCTGAAAAACTGTTTTTT.